This T cell receptor beta chain derives from a study of blood T cell repertoires in COVID-19 (dated by TCRdb to about 2020). About the investigation overall: The collaborator samples originated in the United States, Italy and Spain and spanned the acute and convalescent phases of COVID-19. The material from the prospective study consisted of cDNA or gDNA derived from T cells, B-cell-depleted T cells, or PBMCs. Deeply sampled blood TCRbeta repertoires from subjects exposed to, actively infected with, or recovered from COVID-19 were included in the dataset. The repertoires were released in a freely available public database intended as a resource for research on the immune response to SARS-CoV-2. Samples came from the ongoing ImmuneRACE study (first 160 participants) plus 1,254 subjects from 6 global collaborators. The sample metadata nearly always contained a de-identified subject ID, COVID-19 status, age in years and sex. HLA class I and class II types, where available, came from metadata supplied by the sample provider rather than from assay-based typing. Summary of the overall study and its limitations: How much clinical and demographic metadata was included differed by source and by participant, and the metadata was provided uncurated.

The sample holds one count of this clone. Its antigen is not yet known. No base quality information exists; no much larger clone differs at one position. Each collaborating institution followed its own protocols to collect whole blood in K2EDTA tubes. For TCRbeta analysis, collaborators shipped samples as frozen whole blood, isolated PBMCs, or DNA extracted from either of those sample types. The immunoSEQ Assay, a bias-controlled multiplex PCR, was used to amplify TCRbeta CDR3 regions from genomic DNA. Concerning the study's data processing: Within the assay, amplification of reference gene primers was used to estimate how many nucleated cells each sample contained. To quantify the absolute abundance of each unique TCRbeta CDR3 rearrangement, sequence reads were collapsed and filtered. For each sample, productive Simpson clonality was calculated by taking the square root of Simpson's diversity index across productive rearrangements. TCRdb took this table from immuneACCESS and kept in-frame rearrangements with V and J called. Such tables lack part of the clones; where checked against another copy, unresolved V genes explain under half of the gap, and the rest is unexplained. V and J calls and clone size come straight from that table; D and trimming were deduced from the DNA. In all, the sample holds about 90,000 clones, and around three quarters of those were seen once. In total, the top ten clones hold 6.5% to 9% of the sample.

Deletion took 1 base off V and 6 bases off J, with a span of 10 bases between the germline ends. CDR1 MNHNS and CDR2 SASEGT are derived from the germline V gene. From the cysteine through the phenylalanine, the CDR3 covers 15 amino acids. The sequence is cut down to CDR3 DNA, 45 bases in frame from base 1. This TCR was sampled from a man in his 70s with acute or convalescent COVID-19. The sequencing input was peripheral blood. Rearrangement joined TRBV6-1 to TRBJ1-6; the D region possibly corresponds to TRBD1 (5 bases align). The nucleotide sequence is TGTGCCAGCAGTGAAGGACAGAGCCCTAATTCACCCCTCCACTTT. The resulting protein is CASSEGQSPNSPLHF.